Listed here is a single T cell receptor beta chain. Its antigen remains unidentified. This record comes from a study of blood T cells in healthy people across ages. General study findings and limits: Diversity was estimated from one million T cells, and these estimates were considered underestimates.

Combining a sample-barcoded 5' primer with a J-beta primer mix, a second PCR ran for about 6 to 11 cycles. Each cDNA molecule was tagged by a template-switch adaptor with 12 random nucleotides. All samples gave at least 2.5 million CDR3-containing paired-end reads. TCRdb itself ran the 5' RACE reads through MiXCR, one entry per CDR3 protein. This sample has about 830,000 distinct CDR3 sequences, with 55% to 65% found just once. The CDR3 has 16 amino acids. V lost 1 base and J 4 bases, leaving 14 bases between the germline ends. In germline, CDR1 is LGHNA, CDR2 YNFKEQ. Per individual sample, total RNA of at least 6 micrograms was extracted.

Sequencing was done on a sample of blood. The chain carries TRBV4-2 and TRBJ2-1; tentatively, D is TRBD1 (6 bases). The TCR sequence derives from a man aged 25 to 45 in good health. CDR3 coding DNA: TGTGCCAGCAGCCAAGGTGCTTTGGGGGCATACAATGAGCAGTTCTTC. It is translated as CASSQGALGAYNEQFF.